This T cell receptor (beta chain) was profiled in a study of T cell responses to AZD1222 COVID-19 vaccine. Study overall: Second doses at about 4 or about 12 weeks were pooled. Notes on the study in general: The CD4 TCRs associated with vaccination extended across spike and predominated at 160-218 and 743-854. Donors were largely white British and mainly female; clonal diversity was possibly underestimated.

The CDR3 runs to 16 residues. J was trimmed by 7 bases and V by 3 bases; bases with no gene match: 10. The germline V gene encodes CDR1 SNHLY and CDR2 FYNNEI. Clones were sequenced by immunoSEQ multiplex PCR, and TCRdb holds only the in-frame ones, with some missing. The table includes about 140,000 clones, less than 95% detected once. Of note for this clone: Its antigen remains unidentified.

The sequences come from peripheral blood, collected on day 0 of AZD1222 vaccination. The chain combines TRBV2 with TRBJ1-5, with 9 bases that match TRBD1. The source is an adult in good health. The CDR3 loop is CASSDFTGGDRQPQHF. DNA of the CDR3: TGTGCCAGCAGTGATTTTACAGGGGGCGACCGACAGCCCCAGCATTTT. Based on the CDR3 plus reference TRBV2 and TRBJ1-5, the full variable domain is EPEVTQTPSHQVTQMGQEVILRCVPISNHLYFYWYRQILGQKVEFLVSFYNNEISEKSEIFDDQFSVERPDGSNFTLKIRSTKLEDSAMYFCASSDFTGGDRQPQHFGDGTRLSIL.